The entry below gives a single TCR beta chain sequence along with its context. The table came from immunoSEQ multiplex PCR; TCRdb's copy has only in-frame clones and leaves some out. The profile shows 98,000 or so clones, 80% to 90% of them singletons. CDR1 is LNHDA and CDR2 is SQIVND in the germline V gene (reference sequence). With 1 base clipped from V and 8 bases from J, the junction kept 8 bases outside the gene matches. The CDR3 length is 16 residues. The data stem from a study of blood T cell repertoires in COVID-19. The receptor's source is a human donor in a cohort sampled during active COVID-19. Material for sequencing was peripheral blood. This chain joins TRBV19 and TRBJ2-1; TRBD2 aligns across 10 bases. CDR3 DNA sequence: TGTGCCAGTAGTATAGTAGGACTAGCGGCAGAGGATGAGCAGTTCTTC. Its protein product is CASSIVGLAAEDEQFF.